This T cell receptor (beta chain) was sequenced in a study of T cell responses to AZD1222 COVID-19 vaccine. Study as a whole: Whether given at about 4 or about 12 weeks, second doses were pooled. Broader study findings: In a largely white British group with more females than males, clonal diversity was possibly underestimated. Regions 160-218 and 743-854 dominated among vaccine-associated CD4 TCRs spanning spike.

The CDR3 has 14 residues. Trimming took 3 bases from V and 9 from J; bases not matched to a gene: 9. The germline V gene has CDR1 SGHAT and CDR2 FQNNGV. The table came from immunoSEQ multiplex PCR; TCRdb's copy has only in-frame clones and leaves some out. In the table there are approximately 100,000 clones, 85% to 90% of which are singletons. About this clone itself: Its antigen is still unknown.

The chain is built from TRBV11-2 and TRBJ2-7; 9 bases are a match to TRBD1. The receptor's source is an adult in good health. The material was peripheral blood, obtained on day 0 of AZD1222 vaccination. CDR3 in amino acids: CASSFVDRGLGQYF. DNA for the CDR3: TGTGCCAGCAGCTTCGTGGACAGGGGCTTAGGGCAGTACTTC. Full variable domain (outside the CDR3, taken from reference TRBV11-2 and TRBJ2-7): EAGVAQSPRYKIIEKRQSVAFWCNPISGHATLYWYQQILGQGPKLLIQFQNNGVVDDSQLPKDRFSAERLKGVDSTLKIQPAKLEDSAVYLCASSFVDRGLGQYFGPGTRLTVT.